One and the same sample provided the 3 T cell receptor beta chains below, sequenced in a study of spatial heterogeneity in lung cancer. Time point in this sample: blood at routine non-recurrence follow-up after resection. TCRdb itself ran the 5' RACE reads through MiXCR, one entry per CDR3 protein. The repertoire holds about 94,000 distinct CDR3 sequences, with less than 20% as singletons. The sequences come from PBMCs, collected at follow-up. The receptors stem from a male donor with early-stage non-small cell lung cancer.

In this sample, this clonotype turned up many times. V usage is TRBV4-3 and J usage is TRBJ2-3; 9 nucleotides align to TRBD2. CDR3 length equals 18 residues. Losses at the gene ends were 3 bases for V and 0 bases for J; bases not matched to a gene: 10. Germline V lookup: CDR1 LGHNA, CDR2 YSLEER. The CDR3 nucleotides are TGCGCCAGCAGCCACGACTTAAAGACTAGCGGAAGCACAGATACGCAGTATTTT. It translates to CASSHDLKTSGSTDTQYF.

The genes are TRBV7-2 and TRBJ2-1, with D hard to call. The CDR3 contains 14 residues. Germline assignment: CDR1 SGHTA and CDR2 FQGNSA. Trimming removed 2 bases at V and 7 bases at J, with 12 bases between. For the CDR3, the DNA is TGTGCCAGCAGCTTAATCCCGCAGGTGAATGAGCAGTTCTTC. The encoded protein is CASSLIPQVNEQFF.

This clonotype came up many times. This CDR3 reads CASTFGLAGFNEQFF. DNA for the CDR3: TGTGCCAGCACCTTCGGACTAGCGGGATTTAATGAGCAGTTCTTC. The chain uses TRBV7-8 and TRBJ2-1; TRBD2 aligns across 12 bases. The junction had 8 bases not matched to a gene; V was cut back by 7 bases and J by 7 bases. The CDR3 is 15 amino acids. The germline V gene encodes CDR1 SGHVS and CDR2 FQNEAQ.